This T cell receptor (beta chain) was captured by sequencing in a study of T cells expressing NK-cell markers. Germline V gives CDR1 SGDLS, CDR2 YYNGEE. This CDR3 spans 16 amino acids. 5'RACE template switching with UMIs produced the TCR beta cDNA. Reanalyzing the 5' RACE reads, TCRdb keeps one entry per CDR3 protein, without DNA. The sample data list over 250,000 distinct CDR3 sequences. This chain links TRBV9 with TRBJ2-1; TCRdb gives TRBD2 as the D gene, but with no DNA this cannot be confirmed. The clonotype originates from a woman between 18 and 70 years old in good health. Specimen: blood T cells: a sorted CD56 or NKG2C T cell subset, CD4+ or CD8+ T cells, or bulk PBMC T cells (not recorded which). This CDR3 is CASSVGLAGPYNEQFF. Variable domain in full (rest from reference TRBV9 and TRBJ2-1): DSGVTQTPKHLITATGQRVTLRCSPRSGDLSVYWYQQSLDQGLQFLIQYYNGEERAKGNILERFSAQQFPDLHSELNLSSLELGDSALYFCASSVGLAGPYNEQFFGPGTRLTVL.